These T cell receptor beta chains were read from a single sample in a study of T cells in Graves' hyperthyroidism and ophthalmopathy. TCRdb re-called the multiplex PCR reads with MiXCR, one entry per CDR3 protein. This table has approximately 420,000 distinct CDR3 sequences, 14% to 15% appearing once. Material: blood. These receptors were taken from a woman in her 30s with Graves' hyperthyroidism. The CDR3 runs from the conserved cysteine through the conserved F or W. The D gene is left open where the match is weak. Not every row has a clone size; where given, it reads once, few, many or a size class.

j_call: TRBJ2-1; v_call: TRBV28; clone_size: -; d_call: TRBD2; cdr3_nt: TGTGCCAGCAGTTCGACCGGGACTAGCATGTACAATGAGCAGTTCTTC; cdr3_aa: CASSSTGTSMYNEQFF
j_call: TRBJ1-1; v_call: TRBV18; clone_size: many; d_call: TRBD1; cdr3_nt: TGTGCCAGCTCCCCCCCGGCAGGGGGTAACACTGAAGCTTTCTTT; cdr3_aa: CASSPPAGGNTEAFF
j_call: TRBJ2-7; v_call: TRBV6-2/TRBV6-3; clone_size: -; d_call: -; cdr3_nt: TGTGTCAGCAGTTACCCGAGGTACGGGCCCGAGCAGTACTTC; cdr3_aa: CVSSYPRYGPEQYF
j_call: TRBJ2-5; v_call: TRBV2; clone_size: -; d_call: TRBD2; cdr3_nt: TGTGCCAGCAGTCGGAGCGGGACTAATCAAGAGACCCAGTACTTC; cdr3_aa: CASSRSGTNQETQYF
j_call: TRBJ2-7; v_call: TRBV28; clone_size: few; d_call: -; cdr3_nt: TGTGCCAGCAGCTCAGGGGGGCTGGACCGACCCTACGAGCAGTACTTC; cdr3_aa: CASSSGGLDRPYEQYF
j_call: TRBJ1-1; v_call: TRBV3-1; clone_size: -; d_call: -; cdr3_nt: TGTGCCAGCAGCCGCCGGGGATTGGCCACTGAAGCTTTCTTT; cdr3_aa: CASSRRGLATEAFF
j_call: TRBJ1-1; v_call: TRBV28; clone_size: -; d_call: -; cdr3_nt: TGTGCCAGCAGTCCACCGGGACAGAACACTGAAGCTTTCTTT; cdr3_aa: CASSPPGQNTEAFF
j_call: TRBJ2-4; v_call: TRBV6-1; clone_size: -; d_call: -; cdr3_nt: TGTGCCAGCAGCCCCTCGGCGGGACGGGAAAACATTCAGTACTTC; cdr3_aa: CASSPSAGRENIQYF
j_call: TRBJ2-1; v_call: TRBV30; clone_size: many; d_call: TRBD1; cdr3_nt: TGTGCCTGGAGCCCCGGACAGGGGCCTGAGCAGTTCTTC; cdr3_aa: CAWSPGQGPEQFF
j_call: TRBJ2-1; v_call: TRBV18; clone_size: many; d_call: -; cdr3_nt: TGTGCCAGCTCACCCCTCGACGGGTGGGCGACAGAAAACAATGAGCAGTTCTTC; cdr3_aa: CASSPLDGWATENNEQFF
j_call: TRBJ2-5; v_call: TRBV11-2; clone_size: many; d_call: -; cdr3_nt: TGTGCCAGCAGCTTGGTGACAGGAATCCCCCAAGAGACCCAGTACTTC; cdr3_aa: CASSLVTGIPQETQYF
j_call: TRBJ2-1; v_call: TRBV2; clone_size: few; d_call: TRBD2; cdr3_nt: TGTGCCAGCAGTGAGGGACTAGCGTTGATCTTC; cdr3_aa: CASSEGLALIF
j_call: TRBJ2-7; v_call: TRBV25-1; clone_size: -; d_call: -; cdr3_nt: TGTGCCAGCAGGAGGGGTCGGTACGAGCAGTACTTC; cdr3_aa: CASRRGRYEQYF
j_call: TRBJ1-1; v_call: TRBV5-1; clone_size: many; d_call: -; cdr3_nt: TGCGCCAGCAGTGCAGCAAACTCCCCTGAAGCTTTCTTT; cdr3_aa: CASSAANSPEAFF
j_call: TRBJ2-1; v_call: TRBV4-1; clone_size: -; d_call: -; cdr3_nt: TGCGCCAGCAGCCAAGATTTAGCGGTGGGCGGGATTAGAGGCAATGAGCAGTTCTTC; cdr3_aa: CASSQDLAVGGIRGNEQFF
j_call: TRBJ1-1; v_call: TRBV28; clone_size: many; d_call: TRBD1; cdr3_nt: TGTGCCAGCAGTTCCGGGGGTGGGACAGAGTACATGAACACTGAAGCTTTCTTT; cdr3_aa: CASSSGGGTEYMNTEAFF
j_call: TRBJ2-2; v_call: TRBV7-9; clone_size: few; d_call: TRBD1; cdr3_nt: TGTGCCAGCACGACACAGGGGGAAATAGTAGGCACCGGGGAGCTGTTTTTT; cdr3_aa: CASTTQGEIVGTGELFF
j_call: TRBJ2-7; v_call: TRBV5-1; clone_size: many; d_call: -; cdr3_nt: TGCGCCAGCAGGCTTAGGGCGAACTACGAGCAGTACTTC; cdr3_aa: CASRLRANYEQYF
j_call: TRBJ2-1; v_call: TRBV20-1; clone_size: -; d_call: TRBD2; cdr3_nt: TGCAGTGCTAGACTTTCTAGCGGGAGGCCCCCTGGCTCCTACAATGAGCAGTTCTTC; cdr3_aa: CSARLSSGRPPGSYNEQFF
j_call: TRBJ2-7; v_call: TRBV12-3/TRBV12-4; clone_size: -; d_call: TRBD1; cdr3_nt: TGTGCCTCCACCCGGGGACAGGGAATCAACGAGCAGTACTTC; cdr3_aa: CASTRGQGINEQYF
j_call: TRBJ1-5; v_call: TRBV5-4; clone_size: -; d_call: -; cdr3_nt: TGTGCCGCCGCAGCCGGGTTGGGTCAGCCCCAGCATTTT; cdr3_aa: CAAAAGLGQPQHF
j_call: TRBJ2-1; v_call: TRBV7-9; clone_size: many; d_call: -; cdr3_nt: TGTGCCAGCAGCTTAGGGGGACGGGAGAGGGACAATGAGCAGTTCTTC; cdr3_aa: CASSLGGRERDNEQFF
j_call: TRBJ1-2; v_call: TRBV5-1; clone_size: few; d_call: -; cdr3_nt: TGCGCCAGCAGAGAAGCTACTCTTAACTATGGCTACACCTTC; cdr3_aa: CASREATLNYGYTF
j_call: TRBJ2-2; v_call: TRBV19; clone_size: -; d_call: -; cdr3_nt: TGTGCCAGTAGTATAGGGCAGGCACTGGGCAGGGAGCTGTTTTTT; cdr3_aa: CASSIGQALGRELFF
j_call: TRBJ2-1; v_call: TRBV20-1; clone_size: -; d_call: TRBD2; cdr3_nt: TGCAGTGCCCGGCAGCGGGAGTCTGAGCAGTTCTTC; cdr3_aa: CSARQRESEQFF
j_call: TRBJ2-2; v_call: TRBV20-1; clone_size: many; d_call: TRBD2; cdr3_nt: TGCAGTGCTAGGGGAGGGGTAGCGGGAGTTCCCGGGGAGCTGTTTTTT; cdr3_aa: CSARGGVAGVPGELFF
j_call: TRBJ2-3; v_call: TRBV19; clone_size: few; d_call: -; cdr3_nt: TGTGCCAGTAGTATGTCAGGGGTTGGCACAGGTACGCAGTATTTT; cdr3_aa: CASSMSGVGTGTQYF
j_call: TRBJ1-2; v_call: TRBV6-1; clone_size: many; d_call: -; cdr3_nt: TGTGCCAGCAGAGACCGACAGAACTATGGCTACACCTTC; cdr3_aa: CASRDRQNYGYTF
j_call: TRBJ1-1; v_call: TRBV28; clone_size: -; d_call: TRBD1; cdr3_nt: TGTGCCTCCCACTACTCCGGGACAGTGAACACTGAAGCTTTCTTT; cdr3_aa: CASHYSGTVNTEAFF
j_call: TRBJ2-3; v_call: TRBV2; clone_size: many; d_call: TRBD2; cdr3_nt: TGTGCCAGCAGCAGAGCGGGAGCCACAGATACGCAGTATTTT; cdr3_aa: CASSRAGATDTQYF
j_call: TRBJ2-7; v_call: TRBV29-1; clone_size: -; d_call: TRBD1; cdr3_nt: TGCAGCGTTGGACAGGGGGGAAATGAGCAGTACTTC; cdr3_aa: CSVGQGGNEQYF
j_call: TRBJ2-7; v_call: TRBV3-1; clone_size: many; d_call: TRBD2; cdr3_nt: TGTGCCAGCAGCCATGCGGGAGGGCCGGGCGAGCAGTACTTC; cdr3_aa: CASSHAGGPGEQYF
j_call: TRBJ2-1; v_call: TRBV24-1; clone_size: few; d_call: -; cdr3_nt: TGTGCCACCAGTGACCGCCGGGACTCCTCCTACAATGAGCAGTTCTTC; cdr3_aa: CATSDRRDSSYNEQFF
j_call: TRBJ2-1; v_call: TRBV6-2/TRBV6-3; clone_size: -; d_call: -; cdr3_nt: TGTGCCAGCGCAATAAGGGGGGGCGCTTTGAATGAGCAGTTCTTC; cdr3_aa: CASAIRGGALNEQFF
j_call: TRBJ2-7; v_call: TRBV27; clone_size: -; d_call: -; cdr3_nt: TGTGCCAGCAGTTTAGGCCCAAACCCGTCCTACGAGCAGTACTTC; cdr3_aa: CASSLGPNPSYEQYF
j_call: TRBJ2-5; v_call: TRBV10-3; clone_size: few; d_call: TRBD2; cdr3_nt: TGTGCCATCAGTGTCGCACCTCCCGGGACTAGCGGACCGCAAGAGACCCAGTACTTC; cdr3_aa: CAISVAPPGTSGPQETQYF
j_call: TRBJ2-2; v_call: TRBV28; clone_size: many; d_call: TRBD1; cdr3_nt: TGTGCCAGCAGTCCCTCCGACAGGGGGAACACCGGGGAGCTGTTTTTT; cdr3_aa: CASSPSDRGNTGELFF
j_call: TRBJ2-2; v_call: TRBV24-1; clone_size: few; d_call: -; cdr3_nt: TGTGCCACCAGTGACAACAGTTACACCGGGGAGCTGTTTTTT; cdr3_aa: CATSDNSYTGELFF
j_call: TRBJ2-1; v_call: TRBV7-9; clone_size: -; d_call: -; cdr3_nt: TGTGCCAGCAGCTTTGTGGGAGTATCGATCGATGAGCAGTTCTTC; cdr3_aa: CASSFVGVSIDEQFF
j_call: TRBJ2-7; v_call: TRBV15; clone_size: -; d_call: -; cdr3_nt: TGTGCCACCAGCAGAGATAATGAGGGGCCCGGGTTTTACGAGCAGTACTTC; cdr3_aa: CATSRDNEGPGFYEQYF
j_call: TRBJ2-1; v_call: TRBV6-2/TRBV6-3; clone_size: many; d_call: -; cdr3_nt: TGTGCCAGCAGTTACGGGGGAAGGGCCTACAATGAGCAGTTCTTC; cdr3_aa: CASSYGGRAYNEQFF
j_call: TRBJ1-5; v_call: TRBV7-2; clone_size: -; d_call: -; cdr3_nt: TGTGCCAGCAGCTTTCTGCAGCGAGGGACGACTAGCAATCAGCCCCAGCATTTT; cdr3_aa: CASSFLQRGTTSNQPQHF
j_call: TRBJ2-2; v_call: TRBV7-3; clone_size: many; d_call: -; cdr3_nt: TGTGCCAGCAGCCCAAGGGGCGTAAAGGGCACCGGGGAGCTGTTTTTT; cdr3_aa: CASSPRGVKGTGELFF
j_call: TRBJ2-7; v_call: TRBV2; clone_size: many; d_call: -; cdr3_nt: TGTGCCAGCAGTGGGACAGCCTACGAGCAGTACTTC; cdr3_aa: CASSGTAYEQYF
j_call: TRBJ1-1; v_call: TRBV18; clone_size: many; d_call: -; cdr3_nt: TGTGCCAGCTCACCACCCTCGGCCAAGTCGAACACTGAAGCTTTCTTT; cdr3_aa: CASSPPSAKSNTEAFF
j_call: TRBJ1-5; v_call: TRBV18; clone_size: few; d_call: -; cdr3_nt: TGTGCCAGCTCACAAAGTCAAGGGGGAAGTCAGCCCCAGCATTTT; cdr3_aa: CASSQSQGGSQPQHF
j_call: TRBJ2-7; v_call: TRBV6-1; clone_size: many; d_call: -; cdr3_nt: TGTGCCAGCAGTCGACAGGCAAGCTCCTACGAGCAGTACTTC; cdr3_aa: CASSRQASSYEQYF
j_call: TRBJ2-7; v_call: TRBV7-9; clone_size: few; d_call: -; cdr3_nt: TGTGCCAGCAGCCCCGCTAGGAGCTCCTACGAGCAGTACTTC; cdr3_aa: CASSPARSSYEQYF
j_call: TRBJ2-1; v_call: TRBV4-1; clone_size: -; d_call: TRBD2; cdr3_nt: TGCGCCAGCAGCCAAGATCCCCGGGGGGGTTACAATGAGCAGTTCTTC; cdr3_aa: CASSQDPRGGYNEQFF
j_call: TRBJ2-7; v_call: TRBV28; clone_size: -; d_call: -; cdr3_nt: TGTGCCAGCAATTCACCGTCGGGGCTTTCCTACGAGCAGTACTTC; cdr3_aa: CASNSPSGLSYEQYF
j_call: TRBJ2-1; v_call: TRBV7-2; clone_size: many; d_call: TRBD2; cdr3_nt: TGTGCCAGCAGCCTCCTTCCTAGCGGTCCCCCTATAGTTTACAATGAGCAGTTCTTC; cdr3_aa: CASSLLPSGPPIVYNEQFF
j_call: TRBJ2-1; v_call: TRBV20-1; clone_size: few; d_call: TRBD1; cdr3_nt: TGCAGTGCTAGAAAAATAGGACAGGGACTCAACAATGAGCAGTTCTTC; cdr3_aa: CSARKIGQGLNNEQFF
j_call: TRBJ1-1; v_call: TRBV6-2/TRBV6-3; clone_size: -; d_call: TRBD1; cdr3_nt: TGTGCCAGCAGTCATGACTGGCAGGGGGCCTCTGTCACTGAAGCTTTCTTT; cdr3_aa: CASSHDWQGASVTEAFF
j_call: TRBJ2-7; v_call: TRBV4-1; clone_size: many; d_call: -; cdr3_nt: TGCGCCAGCAGCCAAGTCACCCCATACGAGCAGTACTTC; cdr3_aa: CASSQVTPYEQYF
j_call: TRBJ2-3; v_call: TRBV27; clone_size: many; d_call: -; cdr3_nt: TGTGCCAGCAACCTTATGGAGCCCCCAGATACGCAGTATTTT; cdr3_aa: CASNLMEPPDTQYF
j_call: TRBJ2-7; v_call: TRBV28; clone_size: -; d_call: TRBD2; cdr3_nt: TGTGCCAGCGTATCGGCTAGCGGGAGGGCCGAGCAGTACTTC; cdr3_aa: CASVSASGRAEQYF
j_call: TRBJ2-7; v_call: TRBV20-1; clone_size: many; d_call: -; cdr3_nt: TGCAGTGCTACCCGGGACTTGCTGTACGAGCAGTACTTC; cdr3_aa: CSATRDLLYEQYF
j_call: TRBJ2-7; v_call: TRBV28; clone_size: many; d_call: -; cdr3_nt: TGTGCCAGCAGTTTATTCTCGGGACTTCGGAGGGACGAGCAGTACTTC; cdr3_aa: CASSLFSGLRRDEQYF
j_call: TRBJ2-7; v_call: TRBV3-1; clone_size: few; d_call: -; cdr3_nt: TGTGCCAGCAGCCAGACCGGGACAACCCTCTCCGAGCAGTACTTC; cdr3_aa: CASSQTGTTLSEQYF
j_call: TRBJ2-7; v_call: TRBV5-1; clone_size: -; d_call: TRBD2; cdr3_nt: TGCGCCAGCAGCCCGGGACGGCGGGGACTAGCGGTCTCTAGCTACGAGCAGTACTTC; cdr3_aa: CASSPGRRGLAVSSYEQYF